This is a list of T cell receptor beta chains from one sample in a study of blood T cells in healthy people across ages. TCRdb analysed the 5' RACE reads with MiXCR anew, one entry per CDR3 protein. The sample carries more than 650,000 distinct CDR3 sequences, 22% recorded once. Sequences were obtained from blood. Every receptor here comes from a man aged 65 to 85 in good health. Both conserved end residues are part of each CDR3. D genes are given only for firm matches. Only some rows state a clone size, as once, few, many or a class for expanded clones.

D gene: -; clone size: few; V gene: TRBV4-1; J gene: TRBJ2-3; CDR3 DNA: TGCGCCAGCAGCCGCCAGGGGAGCGACATAGATACGCAGTATTTT; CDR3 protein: CASSRQGSDIDTQYF
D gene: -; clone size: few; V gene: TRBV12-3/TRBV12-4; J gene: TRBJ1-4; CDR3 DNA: TGTGCCAGCAGTTCGTTGACAGGCCTTAATGAAAAACTGTTTTTT; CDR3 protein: CASSSLTGLNEKLFF
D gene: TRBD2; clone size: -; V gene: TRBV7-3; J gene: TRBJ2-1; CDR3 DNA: TGTGCCAGCAGCTTAAGATCCAGCGGGAGACGGAATGAGCAGTTCTTC; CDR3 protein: CASSLRSSGRRNEQFF
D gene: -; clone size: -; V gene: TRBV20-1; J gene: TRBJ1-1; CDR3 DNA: TGCAGTGCTCCACGGGCCGGACTGAGCACTGAAGCTTTCTTT; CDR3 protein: CSAPRAGLSTEAFF
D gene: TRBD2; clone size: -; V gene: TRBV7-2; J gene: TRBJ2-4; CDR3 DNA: TGTGCCAGCAGCTTAGCGGGGGTAGCGGGGCCAAACATTCAGTACTTC; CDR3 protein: CASSLAGVAGPNIQYF
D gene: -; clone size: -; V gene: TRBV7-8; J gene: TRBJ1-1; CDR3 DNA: TGTGCCAGCAGCTCCGGATCTCGGACTGAAGCTTTCTTT; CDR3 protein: CASSSGSRTEAFF
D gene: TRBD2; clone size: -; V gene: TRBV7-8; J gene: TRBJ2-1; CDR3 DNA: TGTGCCAGCAGCTCACTAGCGGGATACTACAATGAGCAGTTCTTC; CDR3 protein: CASSSLAGYYNEQFF
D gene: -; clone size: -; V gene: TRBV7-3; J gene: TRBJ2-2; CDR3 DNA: TGTGCCAGCGGGGCCGGGGGCACCGGGGAGCTGTTTTTT; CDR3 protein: CASGAGGTGELFF
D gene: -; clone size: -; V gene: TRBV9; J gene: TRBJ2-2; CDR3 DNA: TGTGCCAGCAGCCCCACCTCCTTATGGAACACCGGGGAGCTGTTTTTT; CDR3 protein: CASSPTSLWNTGELFF
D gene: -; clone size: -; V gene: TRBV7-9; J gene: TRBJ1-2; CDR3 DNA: TGTGCCAGCAGCTCAGGGCCCCAGGGAAGCTATGGCTACACCTTC; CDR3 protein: CASSSGPQGSYGYTF
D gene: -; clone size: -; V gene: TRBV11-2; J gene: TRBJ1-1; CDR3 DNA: TGTGCCAGCACCACCTCGAGGCAGCCGAACACTGAAGCTTTCTTT; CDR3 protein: CASTTSRQPNTEAFF
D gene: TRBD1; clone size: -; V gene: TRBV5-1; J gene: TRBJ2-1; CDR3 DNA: TGCGCCAGCAGCTCAGGGGAGACAGGGGGAAGAAATGAGCAGTTCTTC; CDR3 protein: CASSSGETGGRNEQFF
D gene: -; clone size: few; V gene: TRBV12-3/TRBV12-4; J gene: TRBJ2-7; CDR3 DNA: TGTGCCAGCAGTCGGGAAAAGTTCCACGAGCAGTACTTC; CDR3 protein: CASSREKFHEQYF
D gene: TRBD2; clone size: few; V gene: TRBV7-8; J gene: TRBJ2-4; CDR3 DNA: TGTGCCAGCAGCTTTCAAGGGACCTCTAGCGGGGGACCCAAAAACATTCAGTACTTC; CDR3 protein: CASSFQGTSSGGPKNIQYF
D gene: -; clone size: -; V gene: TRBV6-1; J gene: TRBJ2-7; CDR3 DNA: TGTGCCAGCAGCCTCACTGTGCTAGGGAGGTCCCCCTACGAGCAGTACTTC; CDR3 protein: CASSLTVLGRSPYEQYF
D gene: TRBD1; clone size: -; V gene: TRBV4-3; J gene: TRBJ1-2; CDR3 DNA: TGCGCCAGCAGCCAACCCGGGACAGACTATGGCTACACCTTC; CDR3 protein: CASSQPGTDYGYTF
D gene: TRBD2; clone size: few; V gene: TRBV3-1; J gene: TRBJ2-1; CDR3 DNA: TGTGCCAGCAGCCAAGTTCGAGGTAGCGGGAACAATGAGCAGTTCTTC; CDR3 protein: CASSQVRGSGNNEQFF
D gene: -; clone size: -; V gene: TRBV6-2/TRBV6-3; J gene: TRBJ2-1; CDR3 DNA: TGTGCCAGCACCGACGTGTATGAGCAGTTCTTC; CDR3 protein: CASTDVYEQFF
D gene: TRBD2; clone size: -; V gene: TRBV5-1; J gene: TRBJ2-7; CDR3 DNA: TGCGCCAGCAGCTTGATTCTAGCGGGGGGAACCTCCTACGAGCAGTACTTC; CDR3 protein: CASSLILAGGTSYEQYF
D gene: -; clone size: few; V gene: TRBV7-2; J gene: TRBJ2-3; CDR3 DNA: TGTGCCAGCAGCCCAAGGGGATGGGGGGGGCCAGGAGATACGCAGTATTTT; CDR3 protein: CASSPRGWGGPGDTQYF
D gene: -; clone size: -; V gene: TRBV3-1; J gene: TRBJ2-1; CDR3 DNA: TGTGCCAGCAGCCAAGTCCCAGGGACCTACAATGAGCAGTTCTTC; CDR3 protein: CASSQVPGTYNEQFF
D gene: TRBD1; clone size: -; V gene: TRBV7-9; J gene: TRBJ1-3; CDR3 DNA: TGTGCCAGCAGCAGGCCGATCCGGGACAGATTCCTTCTCTCTGGAAACACCATATATTTT; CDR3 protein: CASSRPIRDRFLLSGNTIYF
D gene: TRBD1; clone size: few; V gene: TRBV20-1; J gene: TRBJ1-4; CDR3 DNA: TGCAGTGCTAGAGCTCCCCCCCGGGACAGTTTTAATGAAAAACTGTTTTTT; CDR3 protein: CSARAPPRDSFNEKLFF
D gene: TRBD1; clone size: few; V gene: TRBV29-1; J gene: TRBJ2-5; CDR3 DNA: TGCAGCATTTGGGACAGGGGAATTCAAGAGACCCAGTACTTC; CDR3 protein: CSIWDRGIQETQYF
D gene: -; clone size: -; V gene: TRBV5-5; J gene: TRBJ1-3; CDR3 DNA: TGTGCCACCACATTTAATGGCGAAAATGGAAACACCATATATTTT; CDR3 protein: CATTFNGENGNTIYF
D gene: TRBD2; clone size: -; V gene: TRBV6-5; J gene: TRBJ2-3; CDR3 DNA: TGTGCCAGCAGTTACTCCAGCGGGAGGGAGGCAGATACGCAGTATTTT; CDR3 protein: CASSYSSGREADTQYF
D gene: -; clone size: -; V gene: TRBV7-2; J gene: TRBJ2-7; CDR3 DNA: TGTGCCAGCAGCTTAACTAGCACGGAGACCTACGAGCAGTACTTC; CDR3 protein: CASSLTSTETYEQYF
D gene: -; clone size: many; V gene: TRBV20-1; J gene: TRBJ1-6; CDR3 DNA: TGCAGTGCTAGAACAACCCCGACAGGTCCGGCACCCCTCCACTTT; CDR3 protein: CSARTTPTGPAPLHF
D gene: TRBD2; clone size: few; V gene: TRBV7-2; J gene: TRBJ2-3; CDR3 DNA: TGTGCCAGCAGCACCAGGACTAGCGGGAGGGGCACAGATACGCAGTATTTT; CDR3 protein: CASSTRTSGRGTDTQYF
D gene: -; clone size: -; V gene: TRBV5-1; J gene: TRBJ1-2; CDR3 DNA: TGCGCGACCCGAGCCGGGACTGTTCAATCTGGCTACACCTTC; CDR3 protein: CATRAGTVQSGYTF
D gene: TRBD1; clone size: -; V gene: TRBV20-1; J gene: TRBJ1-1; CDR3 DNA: TGCAGTGCAAAGGACAGGGTTGCTATGAACACTGAAGCTTTCTTT; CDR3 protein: CSAKDRVAMNTEAFF
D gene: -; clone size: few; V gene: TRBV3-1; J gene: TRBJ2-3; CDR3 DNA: TGTGCCAGCAGCGACGGGACCAGCAGGTCAGATACGCAGTATTTT; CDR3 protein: CASSDGTSRSDTQYF
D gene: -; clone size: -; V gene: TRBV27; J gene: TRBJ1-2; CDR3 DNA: TGTGCCAGCACCCTTCAAGTTGGGCTGAACTATGGCTACACCTTC; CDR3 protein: CASTLQVGLNYGYTF
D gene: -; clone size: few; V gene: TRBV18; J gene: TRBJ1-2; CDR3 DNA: TGTGCCAGCTCACCCGTTTCGGAGGGCTATGGCTACACCTTC; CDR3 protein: CASSPVSEGYGYTF
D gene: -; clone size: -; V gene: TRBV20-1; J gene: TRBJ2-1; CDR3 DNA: TGCAGTGCTAGAAGCAGGAGCCTAAACAATGAGCAGTTCTTC; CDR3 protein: CSARSRSLNNEQFF
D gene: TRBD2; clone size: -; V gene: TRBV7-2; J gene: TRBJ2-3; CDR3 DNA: TGTGCCAGCGCCGCGGGGGATGGGGGAGATACGCAGTATTTT; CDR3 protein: CASAAGDGGDTQYF
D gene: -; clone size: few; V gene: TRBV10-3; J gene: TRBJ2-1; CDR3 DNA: TGTGCCATCAGTGAGCCCGTCGGGCGTAACAATGAGCAGTTCTTC; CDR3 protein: CAISEPVGRNNEQFF
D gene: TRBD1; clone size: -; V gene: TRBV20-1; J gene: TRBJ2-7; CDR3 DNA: TGCAGTGCTAGTATTCCGGGACAGGGGCCGGGCGAGCAGTACTTC; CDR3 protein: CSASIPGQGPGEQYF
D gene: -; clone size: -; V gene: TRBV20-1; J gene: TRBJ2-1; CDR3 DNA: TGCAGTGCTAGAGAGTTTGGGGGAGAGCAGTTCTTC; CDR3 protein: CSAREFGGEQFF
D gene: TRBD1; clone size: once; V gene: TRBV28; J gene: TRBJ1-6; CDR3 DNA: TGTGCCAGCAGGTCACCGACAGGGGGGGATTCACCCCTCCACTTT; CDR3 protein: CASRSPTGGDSPLHF
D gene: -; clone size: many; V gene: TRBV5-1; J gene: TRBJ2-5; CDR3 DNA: TGCGCCAGCAACATCCAAGAGACCCAGTACTTC; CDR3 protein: CASNIQETQYF
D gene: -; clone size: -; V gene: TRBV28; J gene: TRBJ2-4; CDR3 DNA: TGTGCCAGCAGTTTGTCCCCACTAGTTAGCATTCAGTACTTC; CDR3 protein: CASSLSPLVSIQYF
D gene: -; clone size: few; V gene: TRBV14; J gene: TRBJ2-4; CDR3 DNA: TGTGCCAGCAGCCAAGAAGGTGGACGACTTTGGGGCATTCAGTACTTC; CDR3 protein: CASSQEGGRLWGIQYF
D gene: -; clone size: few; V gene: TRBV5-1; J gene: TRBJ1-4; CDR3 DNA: TGCGCCAGCAGCGGGGAGACGGGAGAAAAACTGTTTTTT; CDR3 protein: CASSGETGEKLFF